These 26 T cell receptor beta chains originate from one sample sequenced in a study of tumor-infiltrating lymphocytes in primary liver carcinoma. Researchers generated TCR beta cDNA from approximately 500 ng of total RNA, relying on a constant-region primer. Slightly modified ARM-PCR, run as three nested multiplex PCR rounds, produced the TCR beta libraries. TRBV1-TRBV30 forward primers paired with a C-beta reverse primer were used in the first two PCR rounds, which ran around 10 cycles each. TCRdb independently ran MiXCR on the multiplex PCR reads; one entry per CDR3 protein. The table shows about 200,000 distinct CDR3 sequences, with roughly two thirds occurring only once. Germline DNA was extracted alongside blood RNA, which was obtained from unsorted whole blood. Source material: peripheral blood. Receptors originate from a woman aged 55-69 years with primary liver carcinoma and hepatitis B virus infection.

This clonotype has a single count. A read error may explain this, as a much larger clone is one base away. The J gene is TRBJ2-3, the V gene TRBV30, with 8 bases that match TRBD2. Germline assignment: CDR1 GTSNPN and CDR2 SVGIG (reference sequence). CDR3 length equals 15 residues. CDR3 in amino acids: CAWTSGRSSTGTQYF. CDR3 DNA: TGTGCCTGGACTAGCGGGCGGTCTAGCACAGGTACGCAGTATTTT.

About this clonotype itself: A much larger clone lies one base from this, so it may be a read error. The chain has TRBV12-3 or TRBV12-4 and TRBJ1-1; 9 bases line up with TRBD1. This CDR3 has 11 amino acids. The CDR3 reads CASGTGGFAYF. The DNA of the CDR3 is TGTGCCAGCGGCACAGGGGGCTTTGCTTACTTT.

In regard to this clonotype: A single base separates this from a much larger clone, so it may be a read error. The rearrangement joins TRBV12-5 to TRBJ1-1; unclear D gene. Germline values: CDR1 LGHNT, CDR2 FRNRAP. The CDR3 is made up of 12 amino acids. The CDR3 region has the DNA TGTACTAGTCGCAGAGCGAACACTGAAGCTTTCTTT. Translating gives CTSRRANTEAFF. Looking up the rest from reference TRBV12-5 and TRBJ1-1 gives the full variable domain: DARVTQTPRHKVTEMGQEVTMRCQPILGHNTVFWYRQTMMQGLELLAYFRNRAPLDDSGMPKDRFSAEMPDATLATLKIQPSEPRDSAVYFCTSRRANTEAFFGQGTRLTVV.

This clonotype is termed medium-sized. The rearrangement joins TRBV11-2 to TRBJ2-1; no firm D call. The V gene's germline CDR1 is SGHAT and CDR2 FQNNGV. Trimming left V 3 bases short and J 10 bases short, with 13 bases between. The length of the CDR3 is 13 residues. The CDR3 DNA follows: TGTGCCAGCAGCTTCATTGAGGCCGCAGAGCAGTTCTTC. Its translation is CASSFIEAAEQFF.

The gene calls are TRBV30 and TRBJ2-7; D is perhaps TRBD2 (5 bases). The V gene's germline CDR1 is GTSNPN and CDR2 SVGIG (reference sequence). The CDR3 extends over 13 amino acids. V lost 1 base to trimming and J lost 5 bases, with 12 bases between them. CDR3 sequence reads: CAWSGDFGDEQYF. As DNA, the CDR3 is TGTGCCTGGAGTGGAGACTTCGGGGACGAGCAGTACTTC.

As to this clonotype: A much larger clone differs from this one at a single base, so this may be a read error. The chain combines TRBV6-1 with TRBJ1-1; 10 bases are a match to TRBD1. The V gene's germline CDR1 is MNHNS and CDR2 SASEGT. This CDR3 spans 15 amino acids. The CDR3 loop reads CANSEPGTGETEAFF. The CDR3 DNA is TGTGCCAACAGTGAGCCCGGGACAGGGGAAACTGAAGCTTTCTTT.

A note on this clonotype: A much larger clone sits a single nucleotide away, making a read error possible. The chain combines TRBV6-1 with TRBJ2-1; 11 bases align to TRBD2. The germline gives CDR1 MNHNS, CDR2 SASEGT. V was clipped by 6 bases and J by 8 bases; unmatched bases: 6. The CDR3 is 14 amino acids. This CDR3 is CASRVLAGVDEQFF. The CDR3, as DNA: TGTGCCAGCAGGGTACTAGCGGGAGTTGATGAGCAGTTCTTC.

This clonotype was seen many times. The CDR3 region is CASSLAGYGYTF. The DNA of the CDR3 is TGTGCCAGCAGCCTCGCGGGCTATGGCTACACCTTC. The chain has TRBV12-3 or TRBV12-4 and TRBJ1-2, with unresolved D. The germline V and J ends were trimmed by 6 bases and 4 bases, with 9 bases remaining between them. The CDR3 length is 12 residues.

The J gene is TRBJ2-3, the V gene TRBV5-1; the D call may be TRBD1 or TRBD2 (5 bases each). Germline V gene data show CDR1 as SGHRS and CDR2 as YFSETQ. V lost 4 bases to trimming and J lost 5 bases, with 20 bases between them. The CDR3 runs 16 residues. CDR3 in amino acids: CASSPGTDAYIDTQYF. CDR3 nucleotide sequence: TGCGCCAGCAGCCCGGGGACGGATGCTTACATAGATACGCAGTATTTT.

CDR3 amino acids: CASSLYASGTPSYNEQFF. As DNA, the CDR3 is TGTGCCAGCAGCTTATATGCTAGCGGGACACCTTCCTACAATGAGCAGTTCTTC. V is TRBV7-3 and J is TRBJ2-1; 9 bases fit TRBD2. CDR1 and CDR2 (germline): SGHTA, FQGTGA. This CDR3 region has 18 residues. Losses at the gene ends were 2 bases for V and 1 base for J; bases not matched to a gene: 9.

About this clonotype itself: The junction differs from germline at one of its ends, possibly a read error. The chain employs TRBV10-3 and TRBJ2-6; tentatively, D is TRBD2 (6 bases). The CDR3 covers 18 residues. Germline V gene sequence: CDR1 ENHRY, CDR2 SYGVKD. The CDR3 loop reads CAITEGTGENPGANVLTF. The CDR3 DNA follows: TGTGCCATCACTGAAGGTACGGGGGAGAACCCTGGGGCCAACGTCCTGACCTTC.

Remarks on this clonotype: This may arise from a read error, as a much more abundant clone is one base away. The V gene is TRBV5-6, the J gene TRBJ2-4, with TRBD1 matching over 7 bases. CDR1 is SGHDT, CDR2 YYEEEE, per germline. The CDR3 totals 17 residues. CDR3 sequence: CAISLVGLRDSKNIQYF. In nucleotides, the CDR3 is TGTGCCATCAGCTTGGTGGGGCTCCGGGACAGCAAAAACATTCAGTACTTC.

Remarks on this clonotype: In this CDR3 the conserved last residue, phenylalanine or tryptophan, is missing, so a read error is likely. The chain couples TRBV11-2 to TRBJ2-7, with 7 nucleotides matching TRBD1. CDR3 size: 15 residues. Germline V lookup: CDR1 SGHAT, CDR2 FQNNGV. CDR3: CASSSRTGKGYEQYY. The CDR3 DNA reads as TGTGCCAGCAGCTCCCGGACAGGAAAGGGCTACGAACAGTACTAC.

This sequence joins TRBV5-1 and TRBJ1-1; possibly TRBD1 for D (5 bases). There are 14 residues in the CDR3. CDR1 SGHRS and CDR2 YFSETQ come from the germline V gene. V was pared by 5 bases and J by 1 base, with 12 bases between. CDR3 loop: CASSFDSRNTEAFF. DNA for the CDR3: TGCGCCAGCAGTTTTGACAGCCGGAACACTGAAGCTTTCTTT.

This clonotype was found a few times. V and J are TRBV9 and TRBJ1-6; D gene unclear. V lost 3 bases and J lost 7, with 11 bases in between. CDR1 SGDLS and CDR2 YYNGEE come from the germline V gene. This CDR3 comprises 14 residues. Here the CDR3 reads CASSAGEGNSPLHF. The CDR3 nucleotides are TGTGCCAGCAGCGCTGGCGAAGGGAATTCACCCCTCCACTTT. Variable domain in full (rest from reference TRBV9 and TRBJ1-6): DSGVTQTPKHLITATGQRVTLRCSPRSGDLSVYWYQQSLDQGLQFLIQYYNGEERAKGNILERFSAQQFPDLHSELNLSSLELGDSALYFCASSAGEGNSPLHFGNGTRLTVT.

This clonotype occurred once. One base away lies a much larger clone, so this may be a sequencing read error. This sequence joins TRBV5-5 and TRBJ1-3; D gene uncertain. This CDR3 spans 15 amino acids. Germline lookup yields CDR1 SGHKS and CDR2 YYEKEE (reference sequence). This CDR3 is CTSSLRLGSGNTIYF. In DNA, the CDR3 is TGTACCAGCAGCTTGCGTTTAGGGTCTGGAAACACCATATATTTT.

By proportion, this clonotype is medium-sized. The rearrangement joins TRBV11-2 to TRBJ1-5, with D possibly TRBD1 on 6 matching bases. Per the germline V gene, CDR1 is SGHAT and CDR2 is FQNNGV. The CDR3 loop spans 14 amino acids. V lost 2 bases and J lost 5, with 10 bases in between. The CDR3 nucleotides read TGTGCCAGCAGCTTACTATCAGGGGATCAGCCCCAGCATTTT. Translating it yields CASSLLSGDQPQHF.

The gene calls are TRBV6-2 or TRBV6-3 and TRBJ1-5, with D perhaps matching TRBD1 (6 bases). CDR1 and CDR2 from the germline V gene are MNHEY and SVGEGT. The V gene lost 3 bases and the J gene lost 6 bases, with 12 bases spanning the gap. The CDR3 length is 14 residues. CDR3 nucleotide sequence: TGTGCCAGCAGTTATAGGCCAGGGGTTCAGCCCCAGCATTTT. It yields the protein CASSYRPGVQPQHF.

With regard to this clonotype: Because the CDR3 is missing its conserved closing phenylalanine or tryptophan, this is likely a read error. The chain couples TRBV11-2 to TRBJ2-7, with 8 bases that match TRBD1. CDR1 and CDR2 (germline): SGHAT, FQNNGV. The CDR3 runs to 15 residues. The CDR3 DNA is TGTACCAGCAGCTTCAGGGACAGGACGAACTACGAGCAGTACTTA. The encoded protein is CTSSFRDRTNYEQYL.

As regards this clonotype: A read error may produce the germline difference seen at one junction end. DNA of the CDR3: TGTGTCAGCAGCTCTCTTGCTCCCTACAATGAGCAGTTCTTC. Encoded protein: CVSSSLAPYNEQFF. The rearrangement uses TRBV11-2 and TRBJ2-1; D unresolved. The CDR3 sequence is 14 residues long. Germline-derived CDR1 and CDR2 are SGHAT and FQNNGV. The full variable domain, its missing parts supplied by reference TRBV11-2 and TRBJ2-1, is EAGVAQSPRYKIIEKRQSVAFWCNPISGHATLYWYQQILGQGPKLLIQFQNNGVVDDSQLPKDRFSAERLKGVDSTLKIQPAKLEDSAVYLCVSSSLAPYNEQFFGPGTRLTVL.

About this clonotype: One junction end disagrees with the germline gene, perhaps due to a read error. This chain joins TRBV11-2 and TRBJ1-1, with 7 bases fitting TRBD1. In germline, CDR1 is SGHAT, CDR2 FQNNGV. This CDR3 is built from 14 residues. The chain's CDR3 is CASSLAGGNTETLF. The CDR3 nucleotides read TGTGCCAGCAGCTTAGCAGGGGGGAACACTGAAACTCTCTTT.

Of note for this clonotype: Relative to the germline gene, one junction end is altered; a read error may explain this. V is TRBV12-3 or TRBV12-4 and J is TRBJ2-3; D perhaps matches TRBD2 (5 bases). The CDR3 contains 16 residues. CDR3 bases: TGTGCCAACAGCTCGACCCCCGGGAATTGGGCAGATACGCAGTATTTC. Its protein product is CANSSTPGNWADTQYF.

This chain joins TRBV7-9 and TRBJ2-1; 10 nucleotides agree with TRBD1. Germline CDR1 is SEHNR and CDR2 is FQNEAQ (reference sequence). J lost 5 bases, V lost 6 bases, and 4 bases had no gene match. This CDR3 contains 14 residues. CDR3 residues: CASSGDRGHNEQFF. CDR3 sequence (DNA): TGTGCCAGCAGTGGAGACAGGGGGCACAATGAGCAGTTCTTC.

This clonotype was detected ten times or more. The gene calls are TRBV29-1 and TRBJ1-5, with 10 bases that match TRBD1. The ends lost 7 bases at V and 6 bases at J; junction bases unmatched: 9. CDR1 is SQVTM and CDR2 is ANQGSEA in the germline V gene. CDR3 size: 14 residues. In DNA, the CDR3 is TGCAGCGCCCAGACAGGGGGCGCCGGTCAGCCCCAGCATTTT. It encodes CSAQTGGAGQPQHF.

Points on this clonotype: One junction end disagrees with the germline gene, perhaps due to a read error. The chain links TRBV6-5 to TRBJ2-2; weak D call: TRBD2 (5 bases). There are 14 residues in the CDR3. CDR1 is MNHEY, CDR2 SVGAGI, per germline. CDR3 DNA sequence: TGCGCCCGCAGTCGGACTCTATCCACCGGGGAGCTGTTTTTT. Translated, it gives CARSRTLSTGELFF.

About this clonotype itself: The junction departs from the called germline gene at one end, perhaps through a read error. The chain employs TRBV12-3 or TRBV12-4 and TRBJ2-1; 10 nucleotides match TRBD2. This CDR3 is built from 18 residues. CDR3 protein: CASSRIQFLAGDISEQLF. The CDR3 nucleotides read TGTGCCAGCAGCCGTATACAGTTTCTAGCGGGAGACATAAGTGAGCAGTTATTC.